The sequence of this TCR beta chain was determined in a study of blood T cell repertoires in COVID-19. About the study: Samples came from the United States, Italy and Spain, spanning acute and convalescent COVID-19. PBMCs, B-cell-depleted T cells, or T cells provided the cDNA or gDNA that made up the material.

Authors' analysis steps: Reference gene primers were amplified, and this amplification served to estimate nucleated cell counts. Data came from immunoSEQ multiplex PCR; TCRdb stores just in-frame clones and leaves some out. That table furnishes V, J and clone size, whereas the DNA furnished D and trimming. The sample lists over 14,000 clones, roughly 89% occurring once. The CDR3 has 18 residues. This clone was counted a few times. The sample taken for sequencing was peripheral blood. The TCR originated in a human donor in a cohort sampled during active COVID-19. The chain combines TRBV12-2 with TRBJ2-5; whether TRBD1, the table's D call, matches the DNA was not checked. TRBV12-2 is described as a pseudogene. The CDR3 spells CASRLGLRDRVGEETQYF. The CDR3 DNA reads as TGTGCAAGTCGCTTAGGTCTACGGGACAGGGTTGGGGAAGAGACCCAGTACTTC.